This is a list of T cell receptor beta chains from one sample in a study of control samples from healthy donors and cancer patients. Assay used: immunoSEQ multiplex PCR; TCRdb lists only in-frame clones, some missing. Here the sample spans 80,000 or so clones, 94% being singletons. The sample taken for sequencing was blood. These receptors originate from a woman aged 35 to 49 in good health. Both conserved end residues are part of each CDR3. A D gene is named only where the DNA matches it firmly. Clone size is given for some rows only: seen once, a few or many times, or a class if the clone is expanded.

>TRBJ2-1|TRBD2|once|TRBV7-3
TGTGCCAGCAGCTCTCAGGGGACTAGCAATGAGCAGTTCTTC
CASSSQGTSNEQFF
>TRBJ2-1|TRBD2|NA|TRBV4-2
TGTGCCAGCAGCCACGGACTAGCGTTTGAGCAGTTCTTC
CASSHGLAFEQFF
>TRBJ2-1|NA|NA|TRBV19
TGTGCCAGTAGTCGTGGGGCTAGCTCCTACAATGAGCAGTTCTTC
CASSRGASSYNEQFF
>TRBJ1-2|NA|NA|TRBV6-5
TGTGCCAGCAGTTACTCTGCGGAGCTTTATGGCTACACCTTC
CASSYSAELYGYTF
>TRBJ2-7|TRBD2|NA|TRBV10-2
TGCGCCAGCAAACTAGCGGGAGAGCTCGAGCAGTACTTC
CASKLAGELEQYF
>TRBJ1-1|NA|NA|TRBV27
TGTGCCAGCAGTTGGGACCTGAACACTGAAGCTTTCTTT
CASSWDLNTEAFF
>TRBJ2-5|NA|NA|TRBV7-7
TGTGCCAGCAGCCCCCTCGGCAGCCAGGGAGAGACCCAGTACTTC
CASSPLGSQGETQYF
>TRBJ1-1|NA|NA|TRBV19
TGTGCCAGTAGTATAGAGATGAACACTGAAGCTTTCTTT
CASSIEMNTEAFF
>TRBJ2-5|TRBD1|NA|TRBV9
TGTGCCAGCAGCGTAGGAGCGGGACAGGGGGCGGAGACCCAGTACTTC
CASSVGAGQGAETQYF
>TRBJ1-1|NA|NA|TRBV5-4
TGTGCCAGCACCCATGATGTGAACACTGAAGCTTTCTTT
CASTHDVNTEAFF
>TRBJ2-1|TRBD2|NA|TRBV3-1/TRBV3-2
TGTGCCAGCAGCGGTGGACTAGCGGGAGATGAGCAGTTCTTC
CASSGGLAGDEQFF
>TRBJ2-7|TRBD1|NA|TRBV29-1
TGCAGCCTTCGGACAGGGGGCGGCGAGCAGTACTTC
CSLRTGGGEQYF